Reported below is one T cell receptor (beta chain). The antigen is undetermined. Relative to the germline gene, one junction end is altered; a read error may explain this. CDR1 and CDR2 from the germline V gene are DFQATT and SNEGSKA (reference sequence). CDR3 length: 16 amino acids. Next came a second PCR, run for about 6 to 12 cycles, which used a sample-barcoded 5' primer along with a J-beta primer mix. TCRdb analysed the 5' RACE reads with MiXCR anew, one entry per CDR3 protein. The repertoire has about 800,000 distinct CDR3 sequences, 58% of them found once; the top ten carry roughly 20%. This sample was taken from a study of blood T cells in healthy people across ages. Study-wide points: Greater diversity and more naive CD4+ cells were seen in long-lived donors than in aged donors.

The source is a man aged 25-45 years in good health. This chain connects TRBV20-1 to TRBJ2-3, with 10 positions matching TRBD2. The sequenced sample was blood. Here the CDR3 DNA reads TGCAGTGCTAATGTACCTAGCGGGGGCGGCACAGATGCGCAGTATTTT. This sequence encodes CSANVPSGGGTDAQYF.